Below, 15 T cell receptor beta chains from the same sample are listed, as sequenced in a study of early T cells in non-severe SARS-CoV-2 infection. TCRdb analysed the 5' RACE reads with MiXCR anew, one entry per CDR3 protein. The sample shows some 41,000 distinct CDR3 sequences, about 23% of them seen only once. The specimen comprised whole blood, sampled at baseline. Every receptor here comes from an adult who was a healthcare worker with PCR-confirmed SARS-CoV-2 infection or an uninfected control (not recorded which).

This clonotype occurred a few times. The chain joins TRBV10-3 to TRBJ2-7; a weak D match, TRBD1 (5 bases). The CDR3 is 15 residues long. V was shortened by 3 bases and J by 3 bases, with 15 bases between the two germline ends. Germline lookup yields CDR1 ENHRY and CDR2 SYGVKD. CDR3 sequence: CAISEGWQGLYEQYF. In DNA, the CDR3 is TGTGCCATCAGTGAAGGATGGCAGGGCCTCTACGAGCAGTACTTC.

This clonotype occurred a few times. The rearrangement links TRBV7-2 to TRBJ1-2, with 8 bases lining up with TRBD1. Germline assignment: CDR1 SGHTA and CDR2 FQGNSA. V shed 3 bases and J 4 bases; nucleotides not matched to a gene: 4. The CDR3 spans 14 residues. The DNA of the CDR3 is TGTGCCAGCAGCTTGGACAGGGAGATCTATGGCTACACCTTC. This translates into CASSLDREIYGYTF.

This clonotype was seen only a few times. CDR3 sequence reads: CASSPLRGKTEAFF. CDR3 nucleotides: TGTGCCAGCTCACCACTCAGGGGGAAAACTGAAGCTTTCTTT. The chain joins TRBV18 to TRBJ1-1, with 7 bases matching TRBD1. The CDR3 is 14 amino acids. V shed 1 base and J 5 bases; nucleotides not matched to a gene: 4. Germline CDR1 is KGHSH and CDR2 is LQKENI.

Points on this clonotype: With a much larger clone just one base away, this may be a read error. The chain uses TRBV12-3 or TRBV12-4 and TRBJ2-7; D remains unclear. V was pared by 0 bases and J by 6 bases, with 12 bases between. The CDR3 totals 14 residues. The CDR3 nucleotides are TGTGCCAGCAGTTTAGCTTCCCGGTACGGCGAGCAGTACTTC. It translates to CASSLASRYGEQYF.

Ten or more counts support this clonotype. The chain carries TRBV10-2 and TRBJ1-5, with 8 bases fitting TRBD1. The CDR3 is 13 amino acids. V lost 6 bases to trimming and J lost 6 bases; unmatched junction nucleotides: 4. CDR1 and CDR2 (germline): WSHSY, SAAADI. The CDR3 DNA is TGCGCCAGCAGCCCTGGACAGGGTCAGCCCCAGCATTTT. The encoded protein is CASSPGQGQPQHF.

Turning to this clonotype: Since the CDR3 does not end with the conserved phenylalanine or tryptophan, this likely comes from a read error. CDR3 residues: CATSDSGTDTQYL. CDR3 DNA: TGTGCCACCAGTGATTCCGGCACAGATACGCAGTATCTT. The chain carries TRBV24-1 and TRBJ2-3, with D unclear. The V and J ends lost 2 bases and 1 base respectively, with 3 bases between them. The CDR3 totals 13 residues. Germline assignment: CDR1 KGHDR and CDR2 SFDVKD.

This rearrangement joins TRBV5-1 to TRBJ2-1; 12 positions match TRBD2. CDR1 is SGHRS and CDR2 is YFSETQ in the germline V gene. V lost 5 bases and J lost 8; bases outside the gene matches: 8. The CDR3 totals 15 residues. CDR3 bases: TGCGCCAGCAGTCCCGGGACTAGCGGGTTTGATGAGCAGTTCTTC. The encoded protein is CASSPGTSGFDEQFF.

This clonotype was detected only a few times. This rearrangement joins TRBV5-1 to TRBJ2-5; D remains ambiguous. Germline V gives CDR1 SGHRS, CDR2 YFSETQ. The CDR3 totals 15 residues. V lost 4 bases, J lost 5 bases, and 18 bases lay in between. CDR3 coding DNA: TGCGCCAGCAGCACCGCTCGTTTGTCAGTCGAGACCCAGTACTTC. Protein product: CASSTARLSVETQYF.

The chain is built from TRBV19 and TRBJ1-1; TRBD1 might be the D (5 bases). CDR1 and CDR2 from the germline V gene are LNHDA and SQIVND (reference sequence). V lost 5 bases, J lost 1 base, and 8 bases lay in between. The CDR3 is 13 residues long. The CDR3 loop is CASSPRGNTEAFF. The CDR3 DNA sequence: TGTGCCAGTAGTCCGAGGGGGAACACTGAAGCTTTCTTT.

The CDR3 sequence is CASSLEAGGNVLTF. Written as DNA, the CDR3 is TGTGCCAGCAGCTTAGAGGCAGGGGGGAACGTCCTGACTTTC. The chain carries TRBV11-1 and TRBJ2-6; TRBD1 is a possible D gene (7 bases). With 1 base removed from V and 10 bases from J, the gap between germline ends came to 11 bases. The CDR3 is 14 residues long. CDR1 and CDR2 (germline): SGHAT, FQDESV (reference sequence).

This clonotype has a count of ten or more. The CDR3 coding sequence is TGTGCCACCAGCAGCGGGGCAGCCCCTTATAGCAATCAGCCCCAGCATTTT. Protein: CATSSGAAPYSNQPQHF. The chain recombines TRBV15 with TRBJ1-5; tentative D call: TRBD1 (5 bases). V was cut by 3 bases and J by 0 bases, with 15 bases left in between. The CDR3 spans 17 residues. Germline CDR1 LNHNV, CDR2 YYDKDF (reference sequence).

This clonotype has at least ten counts. This chain links TRBV2 with TRBJ2-3; the D is unclear. The CDR3 is 11 amino acids. In germline, CDR1 is SNHLY, CDR2 FYNNEI. Trimming took 11 bases from V and 3 from J, leaving 9 bases between them. CDR3 sequence (DNA): TGTGCCTGCGCCGGTACAGATACGCAGTATTTT. Translated: CACAGTDTQYF.

The chain couples TRBV7-6 to TRBJ2-7, with 9 nucleotides matching TRBD1. V lost 1 base and J lost 3; bases outside the gene matches: 4. CDR1 and CDR2 (germline): SGHVS, FNYEAQ. This CDR3 comprises 15 residues. The CDR3 bases are TGTGCCAGCAGCTTAGAAGGGACAGGGTTCTACGAGCAGTACTTC. Its translation is CASSLEGTGFYEQYF.

The chain has TRBV2 and TRBJ2-5; perhaps TRBD2 as D (6 bases). Germline values: CDR1 SNHLY, CDR2 FYNNEI. Trimming took off 1 base at V and 5 bases at J, with 11 bases between the two ends. The CDR3 totals 14 residues. The CDR3 DNA reads TGTGCCAGCAGTGAAGGGAGCGCGGGGGAGACCCAGTACTTC. This encodes CASSEGSAGETQYF.

The V gene is TRBV12-3 or TRBV12-4, the J gene TRBJ2-6, with a weak D call TRBD1 (6 bases). The length of the CDR3 is 19 residues. The V gene lost 5 bases and the J gene lost 0 bases, with 20 bases spanning the gap. CDR3 sequence reads: CASSPGQSLSISGANVLTF. The CDR3 DNA reads as TGTGCCAGCAGTCCCGGACAGTCCCTCTCAATCTCTGGGGCCAACGTCCTGACTTTC.